The source of this T cell receptor beta chain is a study of blood T cell repertoires in COVID-19. The overall study: Sample material is recorded as cDNA or gDNA derived from T cells, B-cell-depleted T cells, or PBMCs.

This clone was counted once. The method was immunoSEQ multiplex PCR; TCRdb's version includes in-frame clones alone and lacks a portion of them. Of some 200,000 clones in the sample, about nine tenths were seen once. The CDR3 length is 15 residues. Looked up from germline, CDR1 is SGHRS and CDR2 is YFSETQ. Losses at the gene ends were 1 base for V and 2 bases for J; bases not matched to a gene: 4. This sequence originates from a man aged 65 to 79 with acute or convalescent COVID-19. The J gene is TRBJ2-5, the V gene TRBV5-1, with 8 bases aligning to TRBD1. The source material was peripheral blood. CDR3 bases: TGCGCCAGCAGCTTGATTGGGACAGGACAAGAGACCCAGTACTTC. Its protein product is CASSLIGTGQETQYF.